This TCR beta chain was identified during a study of T-cell memory formation after mild COVID-19. Turning to this clonotype: Its antigen is as yet unknown.

Findings and caveats of the study: CD4+ contracting clones were mainly CM and EM; CD8+ ones, EMRA. Nothing showed for sure that second-wave clones peaking on day 37 were SARS-CoV-2 specific. There were some responding clones in pre-infection memory, which suggested that cross-reactive memory had joined.

Germline V gene data show CDR1 as KGHSH and CDR2 as LQKENI. This CDR3 has 13 amino acids. The germline V and J ends were trimmed by 3 bases and 0 bases, with 6 bases remaining between them. TCRdb reprocessed the 5' RACE reads via MiXCR and lists one record per CDR3 protein. The sample consists of 92,000 or so distinct CDR3 sequences, around 16% of them appearing once. The chain uses TRBV18 and TRBJ2-7; D is possibly TRBD2 (6 bases). The sample consisted of PBMCs or a T cell subset sorted from them (not recorded which). The sequence derives from a man between 18 and 35 years old who had mild COVID-19 (a few samples of this study predate the infection). Cell type and time point are not known. The CDR3, as DNA: TGTGCCAGCTCACCCGGGGGCTCCTACGAGCAGTACTTC. This gives the protein CASSPGGSYEQYF. The whole variable domain, remainder taken from reference TRBV18 and TRBJ2-7, is NAGVMQNPRHLVRRRGQEARLRCSPMKGHSHVYWYRQLPEEGLKFMVYLQKENIIDESGMPKERFSAEFPKEGPSILRIQQVVRGDSAAYFCASSPGGSYEQYFGPGTRLTVT.